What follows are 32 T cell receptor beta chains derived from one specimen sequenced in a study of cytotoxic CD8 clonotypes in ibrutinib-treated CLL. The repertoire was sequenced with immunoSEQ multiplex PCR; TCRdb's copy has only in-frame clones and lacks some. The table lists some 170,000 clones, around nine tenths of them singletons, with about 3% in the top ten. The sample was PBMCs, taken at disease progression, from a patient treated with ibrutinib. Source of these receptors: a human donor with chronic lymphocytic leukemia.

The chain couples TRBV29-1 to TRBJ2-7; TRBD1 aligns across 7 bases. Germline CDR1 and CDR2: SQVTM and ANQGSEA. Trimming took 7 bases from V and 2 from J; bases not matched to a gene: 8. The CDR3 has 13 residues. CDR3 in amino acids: CSAIVQGAYEQYF. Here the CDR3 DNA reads TGCAGCGCCATCGTCCAGGGGGCCTACGAGCAGTACTTC.

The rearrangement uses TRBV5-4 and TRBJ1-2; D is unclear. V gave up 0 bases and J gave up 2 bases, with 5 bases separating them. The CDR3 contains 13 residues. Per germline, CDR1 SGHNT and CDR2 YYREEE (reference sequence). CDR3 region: CASSLGSNYGYTF. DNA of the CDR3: TGTGCCAGCAGCTTGGGTTCCAACTATGGCTACACCTTC.

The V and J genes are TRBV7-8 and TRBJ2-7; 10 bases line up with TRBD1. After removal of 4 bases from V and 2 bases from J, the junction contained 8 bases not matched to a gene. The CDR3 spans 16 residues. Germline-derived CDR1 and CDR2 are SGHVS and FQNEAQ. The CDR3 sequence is CASSSPEGQGTYEQYF. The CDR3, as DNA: TGTGCCAGCAGCTCGCCGGAGGGACAGGGGACCTACGAGCAGTACTTC.

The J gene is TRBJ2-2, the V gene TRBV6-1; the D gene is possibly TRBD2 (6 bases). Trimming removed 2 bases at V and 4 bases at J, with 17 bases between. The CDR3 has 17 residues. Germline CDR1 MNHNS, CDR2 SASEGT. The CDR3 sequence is CASSERNAGIRTGELFF. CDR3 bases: TGTGCCAGCAGTGAAAGGAATGCGGGAATTCGCACCGGGGAGCTGTTTTTT.

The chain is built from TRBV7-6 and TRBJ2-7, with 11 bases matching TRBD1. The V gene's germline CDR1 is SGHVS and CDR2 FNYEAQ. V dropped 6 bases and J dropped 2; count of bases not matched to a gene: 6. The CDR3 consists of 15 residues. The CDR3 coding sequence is TGTGCCAGCAGGAGGGGACAGGGGGATACCTACGAGCAGTACTTC. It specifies CASRRGQGDTYEQYF.

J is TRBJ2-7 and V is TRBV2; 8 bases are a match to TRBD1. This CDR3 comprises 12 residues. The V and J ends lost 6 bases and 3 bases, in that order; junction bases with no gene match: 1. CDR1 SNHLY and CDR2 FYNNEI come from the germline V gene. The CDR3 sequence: CASRDRVYEQYF. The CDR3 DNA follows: TGTGCCAGCAGGGACAGGGTCTACGAGCAGTACTTC.

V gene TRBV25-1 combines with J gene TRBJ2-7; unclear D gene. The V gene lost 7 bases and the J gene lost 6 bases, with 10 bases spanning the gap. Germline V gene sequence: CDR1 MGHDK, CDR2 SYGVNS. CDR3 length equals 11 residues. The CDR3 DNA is TGTGCCAGCATGACCCCGGGCGAGCAGTACTTC. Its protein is CASMTPGEQYF.

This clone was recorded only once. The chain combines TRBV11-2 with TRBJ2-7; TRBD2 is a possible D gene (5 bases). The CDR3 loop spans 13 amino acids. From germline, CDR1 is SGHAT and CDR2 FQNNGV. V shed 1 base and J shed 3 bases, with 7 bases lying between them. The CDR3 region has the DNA TGTGCCAGCAGCTTAGGAGGGCTCTACGAGCAGTACTTC. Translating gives CASSLGGLYEQYF.

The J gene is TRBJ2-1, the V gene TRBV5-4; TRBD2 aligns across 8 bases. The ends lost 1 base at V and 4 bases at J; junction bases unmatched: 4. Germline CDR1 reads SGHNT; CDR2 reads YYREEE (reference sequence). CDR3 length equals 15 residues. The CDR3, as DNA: TGTGCCAGCAGCTTGATCGGGAGGGAGTACAATGAGCAGTTCTTC. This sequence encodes CASSLIGREYNEQFF.

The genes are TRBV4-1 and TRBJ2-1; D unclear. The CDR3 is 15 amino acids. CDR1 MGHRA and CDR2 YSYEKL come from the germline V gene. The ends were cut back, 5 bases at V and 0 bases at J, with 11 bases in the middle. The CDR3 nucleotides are TGCGCCAGCAGCAAGGCCCAGGACTCCTACAATGAGCAGTTCTTC. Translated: CASSKAQDSYNEQFF.

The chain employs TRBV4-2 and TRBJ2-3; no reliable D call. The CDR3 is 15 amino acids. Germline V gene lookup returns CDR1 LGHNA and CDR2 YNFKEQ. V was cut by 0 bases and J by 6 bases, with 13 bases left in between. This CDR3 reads CASSQDPTLSDTQYF. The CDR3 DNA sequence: TGTGCCAGCAGCCAAGATCCTACCCTTTCGGATACGCAGTATTTT.

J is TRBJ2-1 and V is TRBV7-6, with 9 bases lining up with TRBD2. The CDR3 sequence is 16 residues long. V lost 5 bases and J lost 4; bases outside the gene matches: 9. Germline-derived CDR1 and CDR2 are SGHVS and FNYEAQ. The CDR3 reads CASSPRASGTYNEQFF. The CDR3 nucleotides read TGTGCCAGCAGCCCTAGGGCTAGCGGGACATACAATGAGCAGTTCTTC.

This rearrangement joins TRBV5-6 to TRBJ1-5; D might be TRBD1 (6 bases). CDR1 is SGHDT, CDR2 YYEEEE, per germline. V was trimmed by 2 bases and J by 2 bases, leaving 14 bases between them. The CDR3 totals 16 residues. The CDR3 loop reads CASSFWGAAGNQPQHF. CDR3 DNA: TGTGCCAGCAGCTTCTGGGGGGCGGCGGGCAATCAGCCCCAGCATTTT.

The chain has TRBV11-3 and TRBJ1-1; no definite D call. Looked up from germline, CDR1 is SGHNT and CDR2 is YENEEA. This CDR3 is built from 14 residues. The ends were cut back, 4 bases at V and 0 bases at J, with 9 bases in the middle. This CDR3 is CASSSGRMNTEAFF. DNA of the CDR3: TGTGCCAGCAGCTCCGGACGTATGAACACTGAAGCTTTCTTT.

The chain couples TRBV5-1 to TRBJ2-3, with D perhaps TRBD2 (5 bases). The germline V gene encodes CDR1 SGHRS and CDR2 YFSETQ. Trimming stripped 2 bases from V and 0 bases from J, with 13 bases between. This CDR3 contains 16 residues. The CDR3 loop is CASSFSGSPSTDTQYF. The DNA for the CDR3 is TGCGCCAGCAGCTTTTCTGGGAGCCCTAGCACAGATACGCAGTATTTT.

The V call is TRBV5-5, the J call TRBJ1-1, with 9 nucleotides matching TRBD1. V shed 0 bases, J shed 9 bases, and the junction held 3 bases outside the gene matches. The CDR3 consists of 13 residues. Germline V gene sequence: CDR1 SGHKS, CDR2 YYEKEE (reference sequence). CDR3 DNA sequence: TGTGCCAGCAGCTTGGGGACAGGGGCACAAGCTTTCTTT. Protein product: CASSLGTGAQAFF.

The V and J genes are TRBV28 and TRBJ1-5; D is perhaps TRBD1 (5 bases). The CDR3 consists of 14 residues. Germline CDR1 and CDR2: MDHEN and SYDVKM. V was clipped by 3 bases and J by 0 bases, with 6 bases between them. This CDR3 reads CASSLDTSNQPQHF. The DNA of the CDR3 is TGTGCCAGCAGTTTGGACACTAGCAATCAGCCCCAGCATTTT.

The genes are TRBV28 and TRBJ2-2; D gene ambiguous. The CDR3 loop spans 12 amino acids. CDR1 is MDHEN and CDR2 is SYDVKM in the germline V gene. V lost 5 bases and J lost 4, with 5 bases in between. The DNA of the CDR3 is TGTGCCAGCAGTATGGGCACCGGGGAGCTGTTTTTT. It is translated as CASSMGTGELFF.

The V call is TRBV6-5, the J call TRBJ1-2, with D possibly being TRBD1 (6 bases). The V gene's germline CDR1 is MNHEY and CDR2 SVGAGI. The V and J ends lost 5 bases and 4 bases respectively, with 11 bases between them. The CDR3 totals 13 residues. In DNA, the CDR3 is TGTGCCAGCAGTCCTGACAGGACCTATGGCTACACCTTC. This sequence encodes CASSPDRTYGYTF.

This CDR3 is CASSEWGDTEAFF. DNA for the CDR3: TGTGCCAGCAGTGAATGGGGGGACACTGAAGCTTTCTTT. The chain is built from TRBV25-1 and TRBJ1-1; a possible D gene is TRBD1 (5 bases). The germline CDR1 and CDR2 sequences are MGHDK and SYGVNS. Trimming stripped 1 base from V and 3 bases from J, with 6 bases between. This CDR3 spans 13 amino acids.

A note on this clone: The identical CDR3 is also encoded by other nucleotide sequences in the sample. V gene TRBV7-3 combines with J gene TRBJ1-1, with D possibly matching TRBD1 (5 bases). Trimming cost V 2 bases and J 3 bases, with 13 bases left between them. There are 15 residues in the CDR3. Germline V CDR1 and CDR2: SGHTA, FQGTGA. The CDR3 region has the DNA TGTGCCAGCAGCTTAGAATTCGGCAGGGACACTGAAGCTTTCTTT. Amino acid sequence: CASSLEFGRDTEAFF.

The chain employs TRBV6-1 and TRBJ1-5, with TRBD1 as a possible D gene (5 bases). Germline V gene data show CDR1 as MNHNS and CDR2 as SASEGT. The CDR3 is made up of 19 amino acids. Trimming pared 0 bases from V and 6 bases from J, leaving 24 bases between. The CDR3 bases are TGTGCCAGCAGTGAAGCGCTGGGCACCGGGACTGGGAGGGCTCAGCCCCAGCATTTT. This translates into CASSEALGTGTGRAQPQHF.

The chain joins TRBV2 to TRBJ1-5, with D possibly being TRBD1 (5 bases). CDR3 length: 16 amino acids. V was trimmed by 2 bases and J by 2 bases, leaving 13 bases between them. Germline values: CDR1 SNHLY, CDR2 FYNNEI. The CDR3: CASSERGARGNQPQHF. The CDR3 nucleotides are TGTGCCAGCAGTGAACGCGGGGCGAGGGGCAATCAGCCCCAGCATTTT.

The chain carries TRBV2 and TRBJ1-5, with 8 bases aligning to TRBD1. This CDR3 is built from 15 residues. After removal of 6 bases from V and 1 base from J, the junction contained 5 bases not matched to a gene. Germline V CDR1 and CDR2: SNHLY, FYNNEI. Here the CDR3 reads CASRRGTGSNQPQHF. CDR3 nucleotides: TGTGCCAGCAGGAGGGGGACAGGCAGCAATCAGCCCCAGCATTTT.

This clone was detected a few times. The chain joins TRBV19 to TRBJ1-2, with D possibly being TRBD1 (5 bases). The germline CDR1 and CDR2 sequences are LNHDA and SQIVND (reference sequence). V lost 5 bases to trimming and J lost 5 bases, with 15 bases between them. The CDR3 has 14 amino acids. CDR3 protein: CASSPKPQGYGYTF. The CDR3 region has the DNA TGTGCCAGTAGTCCAAAACCCCAGGGATATGGCTACACCTTC.

CDR3 coding DNA: TGCGCCAGCAGCCTGACTAGCGGGAGGTTGCATGAGCAGTTCTTC. Translating it yields CASSLTSGRLHEQFF. The rearrangement uses TRBV5-1 and TRBJ2-1; 13 nucleotides match TRBD2. Unmatched junction bases numbered 6, after V lost 4 bases and J lost 8 bases. The germline CDR1 and CDR2 sequences are SGHRS and YFSETQ. The CDR3 has 15 amino acids.

CDR3 residues: CASRRLAGGHLQFF. The DNA of the CDR3 is TGTGCCAGTAGACGACTAGCGGGAGGCCACCTGCAGTTCTTC. V gene TRBV19 combines with J gene TRBJ2-1; TRBD2 matches at 13 bases. The CDR3 runs 14 residues. The V and J ends lost 6 bases and 12 bases, in that order; junction bases with no gene match: 8. Germline loops: CDR1 LNHDA, CDR2 SQIVND (reference sequence).

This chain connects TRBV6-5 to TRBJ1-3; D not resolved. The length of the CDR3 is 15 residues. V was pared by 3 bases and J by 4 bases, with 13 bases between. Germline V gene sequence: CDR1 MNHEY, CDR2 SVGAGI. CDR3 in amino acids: CASSYAVAGGNTIYF. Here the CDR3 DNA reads TGTGCCAGCAGTTATGCCGTCGCAGGAGGAAACACCATATATTTT.

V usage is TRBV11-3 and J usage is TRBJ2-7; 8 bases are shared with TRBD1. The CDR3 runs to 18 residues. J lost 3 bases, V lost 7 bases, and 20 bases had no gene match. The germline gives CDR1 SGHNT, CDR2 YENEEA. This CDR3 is CASILGGNRGSEVYEQYF. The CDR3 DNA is TGTGCCAGCATCCTTGGAGGCAACAGGGGGAGTGAAGTCTACGAGCAGTACTTC.

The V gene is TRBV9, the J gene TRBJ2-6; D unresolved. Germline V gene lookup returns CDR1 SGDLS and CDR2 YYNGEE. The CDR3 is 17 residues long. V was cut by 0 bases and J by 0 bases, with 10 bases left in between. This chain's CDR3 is CASSVVEYLSGANVLTF. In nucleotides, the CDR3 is TGTGCCAGCAGCGTAGTGGAGTACCTCTCTGGGGCCAACGTCCTGACTTTC. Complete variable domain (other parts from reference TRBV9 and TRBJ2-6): DSGVTQTPKHLITATGQRVTLRCSPRSGDLSVYWYQQSLDQGLQFLIQYYNGEERAKGNILERFSAQQFPDLHSELNLSSLELGDSALYFCASSVVEYLSGANVLTFGAGSRLTVL.

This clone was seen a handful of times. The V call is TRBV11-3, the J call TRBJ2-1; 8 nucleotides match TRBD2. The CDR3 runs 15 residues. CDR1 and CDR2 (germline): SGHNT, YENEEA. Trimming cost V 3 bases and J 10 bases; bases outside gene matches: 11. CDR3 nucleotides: TGTGCCAGCAGCTTCCTACTAGCGGCCATCGGAGAGCAGTTCTTC. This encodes CASSFLLAAIGEQFF.

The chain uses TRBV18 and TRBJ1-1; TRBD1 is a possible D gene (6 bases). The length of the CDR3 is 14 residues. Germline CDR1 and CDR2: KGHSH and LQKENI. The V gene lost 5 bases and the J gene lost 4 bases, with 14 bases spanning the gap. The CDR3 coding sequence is TGTGCCAGCTCAACTACGGACAGAGGCACTGAAGCTTTCTTT. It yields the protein CASSTTDRGTEAFF.